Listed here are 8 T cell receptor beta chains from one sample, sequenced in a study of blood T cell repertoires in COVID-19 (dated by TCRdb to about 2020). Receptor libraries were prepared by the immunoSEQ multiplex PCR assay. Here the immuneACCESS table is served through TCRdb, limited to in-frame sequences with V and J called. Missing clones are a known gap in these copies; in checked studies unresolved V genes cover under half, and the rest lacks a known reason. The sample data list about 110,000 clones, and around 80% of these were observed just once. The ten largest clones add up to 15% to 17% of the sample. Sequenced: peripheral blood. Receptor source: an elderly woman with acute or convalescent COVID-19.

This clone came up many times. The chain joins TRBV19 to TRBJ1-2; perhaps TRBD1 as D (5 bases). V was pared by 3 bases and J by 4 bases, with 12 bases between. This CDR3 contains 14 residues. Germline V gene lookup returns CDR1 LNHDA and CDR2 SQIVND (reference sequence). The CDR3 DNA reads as TGTGCCAGTAGTATGGCGGGGGACTCCTATGGCTACACCTTC. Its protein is CASSMAGDSYGYTF.

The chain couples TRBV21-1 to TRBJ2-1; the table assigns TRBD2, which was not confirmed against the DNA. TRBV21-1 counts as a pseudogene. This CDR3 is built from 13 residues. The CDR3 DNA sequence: TGTGCCATTCTCGGGAGCCCCTACAATGAGCAGTTCTTC. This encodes CAILGSPYNEQFF.

The CDR3 coding sequence is TGTGCCATCAGTCCAGACAGGGACACCGGGGAGCTGTTTTTT. Encoded protein: CAISPDRDTGELFF. V gene TRBV10-3 combines with J gene TRBJ2-2; 7 bases agree with TRBD1. Germline V lookup: CDR1 ENHRY, CDR2 SYGVKD. After removal of 5 bases from V and 3 bases from J, the junction contained 3 bases not matched to a gene. CDR3 size: 14 residues.

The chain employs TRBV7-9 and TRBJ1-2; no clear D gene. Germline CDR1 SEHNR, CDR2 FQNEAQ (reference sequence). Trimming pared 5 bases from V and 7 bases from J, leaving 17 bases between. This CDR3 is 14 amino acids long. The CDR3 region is CASSQTTTLSGYTF. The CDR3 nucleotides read TGTGCCAGCAGCCAGACAACCACTCTATCTGGCTACACCTTC.

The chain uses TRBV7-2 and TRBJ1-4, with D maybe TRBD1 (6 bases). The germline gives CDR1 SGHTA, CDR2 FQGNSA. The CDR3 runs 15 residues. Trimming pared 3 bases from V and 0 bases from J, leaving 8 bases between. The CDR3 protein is CASSFTGSTNEKLFF. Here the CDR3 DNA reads TGTGCCAGCAGCTTCACAGGGTCAACTAATGAAAAACTGTTTTTT.

CDR3 DNA sequence: TGTGCCAGCAGCAGGGAGGTGGAAGCTTTCTTT. Residues: CASSREVEAFF. V is TRBV2 and J is TRBJ1-1, with D maybe TRBD1 (5 bases). Trimming pared 6 bases from V and 8 bases from J, leaving 10 bases between. The CDR3 extends over 11 amino acids. Looked up from germline, CDR1 is SNHLY and CDR2 is FYNNEI.

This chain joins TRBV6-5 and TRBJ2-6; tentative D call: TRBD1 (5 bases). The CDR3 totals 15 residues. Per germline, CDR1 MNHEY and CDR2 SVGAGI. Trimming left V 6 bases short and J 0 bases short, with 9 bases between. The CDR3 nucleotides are TGTGCCAGCAGACTTGACAGCTCTGGGGCCAACGTCCTGACTTTC. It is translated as CASRLDSSGANVLTF.

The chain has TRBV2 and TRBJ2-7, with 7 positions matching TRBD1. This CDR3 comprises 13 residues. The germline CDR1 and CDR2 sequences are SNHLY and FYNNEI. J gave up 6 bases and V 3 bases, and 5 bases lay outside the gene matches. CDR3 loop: CASSEGQGVEQYF. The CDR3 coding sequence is TGTGCCAGCAGTGAGGGCCAGGGGGTCGAGCAGTACTTC.